This T cell receptor (beta chain) comes out of a study of cytomegalovirus exposure and HLA in healthy donors. Points from the study as a whole: Later work associated roughly 15,000 TCR beta sequences with HLA alleles at 0.05 false discovery rate.

V gave up 5 bases and J gave up 1 base; unmatched junction bases: 7. CDR1 LNHNV and CDR2 YYDKDF come from the germline V gene (reference sequence). The CDR3 sequence is 16 residues long. For this clone: What it binds is unknown.

PCR primers comprised 60 Vbeta and 13 Jbeta primers. The repertoire was sequenced with immunoSEQ multiplex PCR; TCRdb's copy has only in-frame clones and lacks some. This table has over 100,000 clones, about 74% appearing once. This receptor was identified in a male donor in good health and CMV-seronegative. Sequenced material: PBMCs. The V gene is TRBV15, the J gene TRBJ2-5; TRBD2 matches 10 bases. The CDR3 here is CATSVAGTSVQETQYF. Written as DNA, the CDR3 is TGTGCCACCAGCGTAGCGGGGACTAGCGTCCAAGAGACCCAGTACTTC.